Only a few counts were recorded for the clone carrying this T cell receptor (beta chain). The target antigen is unknown. Other nucleotide sequences from this sample produce the same CDR3. This sample's treatment: oral pan-JAK inhibitor, 5-10 mg twice daily. In each case, RNA was isolated and then reverse transcribed into cDNA as the sequencing template. Profiled with immunoSEQ multiplex PCR; TCRdb holds only in-frame clones, not every one. The sample has 150,000 to 200,000 clones, about three fifths seen once. The sample comes from a study of CD8+ T cells in alopecia areata. General study points: Compared with normal scalp, lesional scalp had higher clonality and more expanded CD8+ clones. Among the 100 top clones, expanded CD8+ clones, like scalp clonality, were significantly decreased by tofacitinib.

The ends lost 6 bases at V and 4 bases at J; junction bases unmatched: 1. The CDR3 covers 12 residues. The germline CDR1 and CDR2 sequences are SQVTM and ANQGSEA. This clonotype was obtained from a human donor with alopecia areata. The sample consisted of CD4+ T cells sorted from blood, taken at approximately week 50, from a patient treated with tofacitinib. The chain combines TRBV29-1 with TRBJ2-1, with 9 bases fitting TRBD1. In DNA, the CDR3 is TGCAGCGTCGGGACAGGGTACAATGAGCAGTTCTTC. This encodes CSVGTGYNEQFF.